This T cell receptor (beta chain) came from a study of blood T cell repertoires in COVID-19. Participants' reported clinical history set cohort assignment. As handled by the study authors: Estimated nucleated cell counts came from reference gene primer amplification. TCRdb's table, derived via immunoSEQ multiplex PCR, lists solely in-frame clones and lacks some. V, J and clone size derive from that table, while D and trimming were established from the DNA sequence. The sample lists over 350,000 clones; roughly 90% were seen once. The source of this sequence is a woman under 40 with acute COVID-19. Sequencing was carried out using PBMCs or T cells enriched from blood (not recorded which).

CDR3 DNA sequence: TGTGCCAGCAGTTTCTGGTCCGGGACAGACACAGATACGCAGTATTTT. This translates into CASSFWSGTDTDTQYF. This chain joins TRBV27 and TRBJ2-3; 7 bases are a match to TRBD1. From germline, CDR1 is MNHEY and CDR2 SMNVEV (reference sequence). The CDR3 runs 16 residues. V dropped 3 bases and J dropped 2; count of bases not matched to a gene: 8.